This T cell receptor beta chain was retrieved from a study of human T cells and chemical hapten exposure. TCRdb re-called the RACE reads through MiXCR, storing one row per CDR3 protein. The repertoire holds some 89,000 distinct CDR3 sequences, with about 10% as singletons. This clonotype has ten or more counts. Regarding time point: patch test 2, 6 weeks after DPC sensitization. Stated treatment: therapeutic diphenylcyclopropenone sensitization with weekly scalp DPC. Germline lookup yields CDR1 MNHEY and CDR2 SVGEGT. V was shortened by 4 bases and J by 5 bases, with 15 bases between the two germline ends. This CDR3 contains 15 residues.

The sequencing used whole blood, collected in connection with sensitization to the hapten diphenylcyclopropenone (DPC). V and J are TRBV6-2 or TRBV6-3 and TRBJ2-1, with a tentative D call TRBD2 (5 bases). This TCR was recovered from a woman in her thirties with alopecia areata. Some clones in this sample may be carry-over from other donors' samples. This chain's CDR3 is CASSWRPRADNEQFF. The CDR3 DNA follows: TGTGCCAGCAGTTGGAGGCCTAGAGCGGACAATGAGCAGTTCTTC.